Listed here are 10 T cell receptor beta chains from one sample, sequenced in a study of cytomegalovirus exposure and HLA in healthy donors. The study ran its PCR with 60 Vbeta and 13 Jbeta primers. Here immunoSEQ multiplex PCR was the method, and the copy in TCRdb shows in-frame clones only, minus some. Of about 120,000 clones detected, around four fifths appear once; the ten largest clones hold approximately 11%. Sequencing was carried out using PBMCs. The receptor source for this set is a man younger than 45 in good health and CMV-seropositive.

The chain is built from TRBV6-5 and TRBJ2-5; 8 nucleotides agree with TRBD1. This CDR3 comprises 13 residues. Germline V gives CDR1 MNHEY, CDR2 SVGAGI. With V trimmed by 7 bases and J by 6 bases, 7 bases remained unmatched. CDR3 amino acids: CASTGGERKTQYF. CDR3 DNA: TGTGCCAGCACAGGGGGCGAGAGGAAGACCCAGTACTTC.

The chain couples TRBV5-1 to TRBJ2-3; 10 bases are a match to TRBD1. Per the germline V gene, CDR1 is SGHRS and CDR2 is YFSETQ. The CDR3 has 15 residues. Unmatched junction bases numbered 6, after V lost 7 bases and J lost 1 base. CDR3 nucleotide sequence: TGCGCCAGCTCGACTGGGACAGGGGGCACAGATACGCAGTATTTT. This gives the protein CASSTGTGGTDTQYF.

The rearrangement joins TRBV7-8 to TRBJ1-4; a weak D match, TRBD1 (6 bases). Trimming pared 2 bases from V and 3 bases from J, leaving 13 bases between. Per the germline V gene, CDR1 is SGHVS and CDR2 is FQNEAQ. The CDR3 covers 16 residues. CDR3 protein: CASSLNREWANEKLFF. The CDR3 DNA sequence: TGTGCCAGCAGCTTAAACAGGGAGTGGGCTAATGAAAAACTGTTTTTT.

The genes are TRBV6-1 and TRBJ1-5; 9 positions agree with TRBD1. Germline V gene data show CDR1 as MNHNS and CDR2 as SASEGT. The junction had 3 bases not matched to a gene; V was cut back by 6 bases and J by 0 bases. The CDR3 is 15 amino acids. The chain's CDR3 is CASRWTGDSNQPQHF. DNA of the CDR3: TGTGCCAGCAGATGGACAGGGGATAGCAATCAGCCCCAGCATTTT.

The V and J genes are TRBV4-2 and TRBJ1-2, with D perhaps matching TRBD1 (6 bases). V was cut by 1 base and J by 0 bases, with 9 bases left in between. CDR1 is LGHNA, CDR2 YNFKEQ, per germline. CDR3 size: 15 residues. The CDR3 sequence is CASSQAGTTNYGYTF. CDR3 nucleotides: TGTGCCAGCAGCCAAGCCGGGACAACTAACTATGGCTACACCTTC.

The chain couples TRBV7-9 to TRBJ2-1; 8 bases are a match to TRBD2. The V gene's germline CDR1 is SEHNR and CDR2 FQNEAQ (reference sequence). This CDR3 region has 14 residues. After removal of 7 bases from V and 6 bases from J, the junction contained 8 bases not matched to a gene. This CDR3 reads CASIPRLASNEQFF. CDR3 DNA sequence: TGTGCCAGCATCCCTAGACTAGCGAGCAATGAGCAGTTCTTC.

This clone was seen once. The rearrangement joins TRBV11-2 to TRBJ2-7, with 7 nucleotides matching TRBD1. Germline V CDR1 and CDR2: SGHAT, FQNNGV. The V segment lost 5 bases and the J segment 0 bases; nucleotides outside the gene matches: 7. This CDR3 spans 15 amino acids. The CDR3 sequence is CASSVTGEVSYEQYF. CDR3 nucleotide sequence: TGTGCCAGCAGCGTCACAGGGGAAGTCTCCTACGAGCAGTACTTC. Variable domain in full (rest from reference TRBV11-2 and TRBJ2-7): EAGVAQSPRYKIIEKRQSVAFWCNPISGHATLYWYQQILGQGPKLLIQFQNNGVVDDSQLPKDRFSAERLKGVDSTLKIQPAKLEDSAVYLCASSVTGEVSYEQYFGPGTRLTVT.

This clone was seen once. The chain is built from TRBV10-1 and TRBJ2-1; 15 bases match TRBD2. Germline lookup yields CDR1 WNHNN and CDR2 SYGVQD (reference sequence). This CDR3 region has 15 residues. J was trimmed by 11 bases and V by 4 bases; bases with no gene match: 6. CDR3 coding DNA: TGCGCCAGCAGTGTCCCGGGACTAGCGGGAGGAAAGCAGTTCTTC. Protein sequence: CASSVPGLAGGKQFF.

The V and J genes are TRBV6-5 and TRBJ2-3; 9 nucleotides match TRBD2. Germline values: CDR1 MNHEY, CDR2 SVGAGI. V was pared by 3 bases and J by 5 bases, with 6 bases of the junction left unmatched. The CDR3 has 15 amino acids. The CDR3 DNA reads TGTGCCAGCAGTTATTTAGCGGGAGCCGGAGATACGCAGTATTTT. This encodes CASSYLAGAGDTQYF.

The chain is built from TRBV30 and TRBJ2-7, with D hard to call. CDR3 size: 11 residues. The V and J ends lost 8 bases and 2 bases respectively, with 10 bases between them. Germline V gene sequence: CDR1 GTSNPN, CDR2 SVGIG (reference sequence). The CDR3 loop is CALQVTYEQYF. DNA of the CDR3: TGTGCCCTTCAGGTTACCTACGAGCAGTACTTC.